The following is a TCR beta chain sequence with its context. Its antigen is not known. The primer mix had 60 Vbeta and 13 Jbeta primers. Sequencing used immunoSEQ multiplex PCR; TCRdb keeps in-frame clones, though not all of them. Seen here are around 180,000 clones, less than 90% observed once, and the top ten hold approximately 0.25%. This entry belongs to a study of cytomegalovirus exposure and HLA in healthy donors. Study-wide findings and caveats: CMV serostatus stood as the only immune exposure information on hand. Upon later analysis, HLA-associated TCR beta chains proved more clonally expanded than other, equally common chains.

Trimming took off 3 bases at V and 0 bases at J, with 18 bases between the two ends. The CDR3 extends over 18 amino acids. Looked up from germline, CDR1 is SGHDT and CDR2 is YYEEEE. The TCR was taken from a boy between 10 and 17 years old in good health and CMV-seronegative. This rearrangement joins TRBV5-6 to TRBJ2-2; D gene uncertain. The material sequenced was PBMCs. CDR3 amino acids: CASSSVTRIPANTGELFF. CDR3 DNA: TGTGCCAGCAGCTCGGTCACCAGGATACCTGCGAACACCGGGGAGCTGTTTTTT.